These 21 T cell receptor beta chains originate from one sample sequenced in a study of blood T cell repertoires in acute mononucleosis. Assay used: immunoSEQ multiplex PCR; TCRdb lists only in-frame clones, some missing. The repertoire consists of 1,500 or so clones, with roughly 25% occurring once and the leading ten covering around a third. As for time point: convalescence about 6 months (5-8 months) after acute presentation (visit 7). The source was EBV YVL epitope tetramer+ CD8+ T cells sorted from PBMCs, collected during convalescence from infectious mononucleosis. Specified subset: CD8 T cells binding a tetramer with EBV BRLF1 109-117 peptide (YVL-BR). Receptors were obtained from a woman between 18 and 29 years old with infectious mononucleosis caused by EBV.

This clone showed up just once. The DNA is omitted, as the CDR3 cannot be located on it reliably, and the CDR3 follows TCRdb's listing. The chain recombines TRBV28 with TRBJ2-2; the table's D call, TRBD2, has no DNA check behind it. Termini included, the CDR3 measures 14 amino acids. Germline CDR1 MDHEN, CDR2 SYDVKM. The CDR3 protein is CASRPWGGTGSCFF.

On this clone itself: A far larger clone is a single base away, which makes a read error likely. This chain connects TRBV6-1 to TRBJ2-3, with D uncertain. The V gene's germline CDR1 is MNHNS and CDR2 SASEGT. Trimming shortened V by 4 bases and J by 9 bases, and 20 bases separated the two germline ends. The CDR3 has 15 residues. CDR3: CASSALLGSESTQYF. The CDR3 DNA reads as TGTGCCAGCAGTGCCCTACTTGGGTCAGAGTCGACGCAGTATTTT.

This clone showed up many times. A junction boundary mismatches the germline segment, possibly from a read error. The sample carries other DNA sequences with the same CDR3. CDR3 in amino acids: CASMLPFGDEQYF. As DNA, the CDR3 is TGCGCCAGCATGCTCCCTTTTGGTGACGAGCAGTACTTC. The chain has TRBV6-5 and TRBJ2-7; D remains ambiguous. The germline V gene has CDR1 MNHEY and CDR2 SVGAGI. The CDR3 totals 13 residues.

This clone has at least ten counts. The rearrangement uses TRBV6-5 and TRBJ1-1, with D unclear. The CDR3 is 15 amino acids. From germline, CDR1 is MNHEY and CDR2 SVGAGI. V was cut by 2 bases and J by 1 base, with 11 bases left in between. CDR3 loop: CASSYPTAGNTEAFF. As DNA, the CDR3 is TGTGCCAGCAGTTACCCTACGGCTGGGAACACTGAAGCTTTCTTT.

Comments on this clone: Other DNA sequences in this specimen translate into the identical CDR3. This chain links TRBV29-1 with TRBJ2-1; weak D call: TRBD1 (9 bases). The CDR3 is 21 amino acids. Trimming stripped 6 bases from V and 0 bases from J, with 33 bases between. Germline V gene data show CDR1 as SQVTM and CDR2 as ANQGSEA. The CDR3: CSVGGTGSGSSGAYSYNEQFF. In nucleotides, the CDR3 is TGCAGCGTAGGTGGGACAGGGTCCGGGAGTAGCGGGGCATACTCCTACAATGAGCAGTTCTTC.

The J gene is TRBJ1-5, the V gene TRBV28, with 7 nucleotides matching TRBD1. Trimming removed 4 bases from V and 6 bases from J; junction bases left unmatched: 6. Germline V gives CDR1 MDHEN, CDR2 SYDVKM. The CDR3 loop spans 14 amino acids. This chain's CDR3 is CASSSLRGAQPQHF. The DNA of the CDR3 is TGTGCCAGCAGTTCACTCAGGGGGGCTCAGCCCCAGCATTTT.

Details on this clone: Compared with germline, one end of the junction differs, possibly owing to a read error. V usage is TRBV10-2 and J usage is TRBJ2-7; 8 nucleotides line up with TRBD1. The CDR3 length is 15 residues. Germline loops: CDR1 WSHSY, CDR2 SAAADI. The CDR3 is CASSSHSDRVDEQYF. CDR3 DNA sequence: TGTGCCAGCAGTTCCCACTCGGACAGGGTTGACGAGCAGTACTTC.

The chain is built from TRBV30 and TRBJ2-3; D is undetermined. The CDR3 consists of 10 residues. The V gene lost 5 bases and the J gene lost 9 bases, with 9 bases spanning the gap. Germline CDR1 and CDR2: GTSNPN and SVGIG (reference sequence). The DNA for the CDR3 is TGTGCCTGGTCAGCGTCGACGCAGTATTTT. It is translated as CAWSASTQYF.

As for this clone: A far larger clone is only one base removed, so a read error is likely. Other DNA sequences in the same sample also yield this CDR3. CDR3 amino acids: CASSLMPGSGSIQYF. The CDR3 DNA sequence: TGTGCCAGCAGCTTAATGCCGGGCAGCGGATCCATTCAGTACTTC. The chain recombines TRBV28 with TRBJ2-4; weak D call: TRBD2 (5 bases). Trimming pared 6 bases from V and 9 bases from J, leaving 21 bases between. The CDR3 consists of 15 residues. Germline CDR1 MDHEN, CDR2 SYDVKM. The full variable domain, its missing parts supplied by reference TRBV28 and TRBJ2-4, is DVKVTQSSRYLVKRTGEKVFLECVQDMDHENMFWYRQDPGLGLRLIYFSYDVKMKEKGDIPEGYSVSREKKERFSLILESASTNQTSMYLCASSLMPGSGSIQYFGAGTRLSVL.

This clone was detected many times. The rearrangement uses TRBV6-1 and TRBJ2-3; D uncertain. Germline V gene lookup returns CDR1 MNHNS and CDR2 SASEGT. The V end lost 0 bases, the J end lost 2 bases, and 9 bases lay between the germline ends. The CDR3 sequence is 15 residues long. The CDR3 region is CASSEASDITDTQYF. DNA of the CDR3: TGTGCCAGCAGTGAAGCCTCAGATATCACAGATACGCAGTATTTT.

The CDR3 reads CSVGVTVSGTSGAYSYNEQFF. Written as DNA, the CDR3 is TGCAGCGTTGGTGTGACAGTGTCCGGGACTAGCGGGGCATACTCCTACAATGAGCAGTTCTTC. The chain has TRBV29-1 and TRBJ2-1; 13 bases align to TRBD2. Germline CDR1 reads SQVTM; CDR2 reads ANQGSEA. V lost 4 bases and J lost 0; bases outside the gene matches: 18. The CDR3 length is 21 residues.

V and J are TRBV6-1 and TRBJ2-7; TRBD2 is a possible D gene (5 bases). CDR1 and CDR2 (germline): MNHNS, SASEGT. Trimming left V 5 bases short and J 2 bases short, with 16 bases between. This CDR3 contains 15 residues. For the CDR3, the DNA is TGTGCCAGCAGTTTCCGTTCGCCAGCGGCCTACGAGCAGTACTTC. Its translation: CASSFRSPAAYEQYF.

The count of this clone is one. DNA of the CDR3: TGCATCGGCCATGGATCAAACTATGGCTACACCTTC. Translation: CIGHGSNYGYTF. The V and J genes are TRBV29-1 and TRBJ1-2; D is undetermined. Per the germline V gene, CDR1 is SQVTM and CDR2 is ANQGSEA. The CDR3 loop spans 12 amino acids.

This clone was seen many times. This chain links TRBV7-6 with TRBJ1-2; the match to TRBD1 covers 12 bases. The CDR3 is made up of 12 amino acids. Germline CDR1 reads SGHVS; CDR2 reads FNYEAQ. With 6 bases clipped from V and 8 bases from J, the junction kept 1 base outside the gene matches. The CDR3 spells CASRGTGGGYTF. The CDR3 region has the DNA TGTGCCAGCAGGGGGACAGGGGGCGGCTACACCTTC.

Of note for this clone: This could be a read error, since a much larger clone is one nucleotide away. The DNA for the CDR3 is TGTGCCAGCAGTTTAATGCTGGGCAGCGGATCCATTCAGTACTTC. It yields the protein CASSLMLGSGSIQYF. The chain links TRBV6-1 to TRBJ2-4; a possible D gene is TRBD2 (5 bases). The V end lost 5 bases, the J end lost 9 bases, and 20 bases lay between the germline ends. Germline V gene lookup returns CDR1 MNHNS and CDR2 SASEGT. The CDR3 contains 15 residues.

This chain connects TRBV10-3 to TRBJ2-1; tentative D call: TRBD1 (5 bases). CDR1 and CDR2 from the germline V gene are ENHRY and SYGVKD. This CDR3 is built from 14 residues. V gave up 10 bases and J gave up 0 bases, with 13 bases separating them. The CDR3 DNA reads TGTGCCAGCACGACAGCGAGCTCCTACAATGAGCAGTTCTTC. This encodes CASTTASSYNEQFF.

The table lists this clone with a few counts. V is TRBV29-1 and J is TRBJ2-1; 13 bases are shared with TRBD2. In germline, CDR1 is SQVTM, CDR2 ANQGSEA. After removal of 6 bases from V and 8 bases from J, the junction contained 28 bases not matched to a gene. The CDR3 sequence is 21 residues long. This CDR3 is CSVGGTGSGTSGAYSFYEQFF. DNA of the CDR3: TGCAGCGTAGGAGGGACAGGGTCCGGGACTAGCGGGGCATACTCCTTCTATGAGCAGTTCTTC.

Note on this clone: A read error may account for a junction end that differs from germline. As DNA, the CDR3 is TGCTGCGTAGTTGGGACAGGGTCCGGGACTAGCGGGGCATACTCCTACAATGAGCAGTTCTTC. Translated: CCVVGTGSGTSGAYSYNEQFF. This chain connects TRBV29-1 to TRBJ2-1; 13 bases agree with TRBD2. CDR1 and CDR2 (germline): SQVTM, ANQGSEA. This CDR3 spans 21 amino acids.

This clone was recorded a few times. One base separates it from a far larger clone, so it is likely a read error. The V call is TRBV4-1, the J call TRBJ1-1; D is perhaps TRBD1 (6 bases). The V end lost 6 bases, the J end lost 4 bases, and 12 bases lay between the germline ends. Germline CDR1 reads MGHRA; CDR2 reads YSYEKL. The length of the CDR3 is 13 residues. The CDR3 spells CASRQQGSTEAFF. CDR3 bases: TGCGCCAGCAGGCAACAGGGATCCACTGAAGCTTTCTTT.

The chain combines TRBV6-5 with TRBJ2-1, with 12 nucleotides matching TRBD1. The CDR3 covers 15 residues. Per the germline V gene, CDR1 is MNHEY and CDR2 is SVGAGI. J was trimmed by 4 bases and V by 6 bases; bases with no gene match: 4. CDR3 residues: CASRGTGGLYNEQFF. The CDR3 bases are TGTGCCAGCAGGGGGACAGGGGGCCTATACAATGAGCAGTTCTTC.

There are many counts of this clone. This chain connects TRBV19 to TRBJ2-3; TRBD2 matches 10 bases. CDR1 is LNHDA and CDR2 is SQIVND in the germline V gene (reference sequence). CDR3 length equals 14 residues. V dropped 11 bases and J dropped 5; count of bases not matched to a gene: 10. Written as DNA, the CDR3 is TGTGCCTGGTCAGCGGGAGGGCCGAAAGATACGCAGTATTTT. Its translation is CAWSAGGPKDTQYF.